These 26 T cell receptor beta chains came from one sample sequenced in a study of blood T cell repertoires in COVID-19. Sequenced by immunoSEQ multiplex PCR; TCRdb stores in-frame clones only, minus some. Seen here are over 120,000 clones, about 85% observed once, and the top ten hold approximately 5.2%. The sample comprised peripheral blood. The origin of the receptors is a woman in her seventies with COVID-19, enrolled during active disease.

The rearrangement links TRBV5-1 to TRBJ2-1; 10 nucleotides align to TRBD1. The V and J ends lost 4 bases and 5 bases, in that order; junction bases with no gene match: 3. From germline, CDR1 is SGHRS and CDR2 YFSETQ. The CDR3 has 14 amino acids. The CDR3 is CASSRDRGNNEQFF. The CDR3 nucleotides are TGCGCCAGCAGCCGGGACAGGGGAAACAATGAGCAGTTCTTC.

This chain links TRBV7-3 with TRBJ2-7, with 7 nucleotides matching TRBD1. The germline gives CDR1 SGHTA, CDR2 FQGTGA. The CDR3 sequence is 14 residues long. Trimming removed 5 bases from V and 5 bases from J; junction bases left unmatched: 9. DNA of the CDR3: TGTGCCAGCAGCCCCGGCACAGGGGCCCACGAGCAGTACTTC. Residues: CASSPGTGAHEQYF.

This sequence joins TRBV2 and TRBJ1-3; D is unresolved. V was shortened by 8 bases and J by 1 base, with 6 bases between the two germline ends. Per the germline V gene, CDR1 is SNHLY and CDR2 is FYNNEI. The CDR3 runs to 12 residues. The CDR3 loop reads CASVSSGNTIYF. The CDR3 coding sequence is TGTGCCAGCGTTAGTTCTGGAAACACCATATATTTT.

This sequence joins TRBV5-1 and TRBJ1-5, with D hard to call. The CDR3 is 15 residues long. V was pared by 0 bases and J by 0 bases, with 7 bases between. Per the germline V gene, CDR1 is SGHRS and CDR2 is YFSETQ. The CDR3 reads CASSLGRNSNQPQHF. CDR3 bases: TGCGCCAGCAGCTTGGGGCGGAATAGCAATCAGCCCCAGCATTTT.

In DNA, the CDR3 is TGTGCCAGCAGCGAGCAGGGAAAACAGGCCAACGTCCTGACTTTC. Protein: CASSEQGKQANVLTF. The chain is built from TRBV9 and TRBJ2-6; possibly TRBD1 for D (5 bases). Deletions cut 3 bases from V and 6 bases from J, with 13 bases between. CDR3 length: 15 amino acids. Per germline, CDR1 SGDLS and CDR2 YYNGEE.

V and J are TRBV5-1 and TRBJ2-7, with a tentative D call TRBD1 (5 bases). The CDR3 extends over 15 amino acids. Germline CDR1 SGHRS, CDR2 YFSETQ. Trimming cost V 0 bases and J 0 bases, with 10 bases left between them. CDR3 sequence: CASSLEGVPSYEQYF. The DNA of the CDR3 is TGCGCCAGCAGCTTGGAAGGGGTCCCCTCCTACGAGCAGTACTTC.

The chain combines TRBV28 with TRBJ2-3, with TRBD1 identical over 10 bases. The CDR3 consists of 16 residues. V gave up 5 bases and J gave up 4 bases; unmatched junction bases: 9. CDR1 is MDHEN and CDR2 is SYDVKM in the germline V gene. CDR3: CASSESGQGVSDTQYF. In nucleotides, the CDR3 is TGTGCCAGCAGTGAATCCGGACAGGGGGTATCAGATACGCAGTATTTT.

The chain couples TRBV28 to TRBJ1-2; TRBD1 matches 7 bases. This CDR3 region has 14 residues. CDR1 and CDR2 (germline): MDHEN, SYDVKM. V gave up 6 bases and J gave up 3 bases; unmatched junction bases: 7. In DNA form, the CDR3 reads TGTGCCAGCAGCTCACCCGGGACAGACTATGGCTACACCTTC. Amino acids: CASSSPGTDYGYTF.

This clone came up once. The chain carries TRBV4-3 and TRBJ2-6; D is possibly TRBD2 (5 bases). The CDR3 has 16 amino acids. V lost 1 base and J 4 bases, leaving 11 bases between the germline ends. CDR1 is LGHNA and CDR2 is YSLEER in the germline V gene. DNA of the CDR3: TGCGCCAGCAGCCAAGGACACTCTAGCGGGGCCAACGTCCTGACTTTC. Translation: CASSQGHSSGANVLTF.

The V and J genes are TRBV7-8 and TRBJ2-3; 7 nucleotides align to TRBD2. CDR1 and CDR2 (germline): SGHVS, FQNEAQ. With V trimmed by 5 bases and J by 2 bases, 7 bases remained unmatched. The CDR3 is made up of 15 amino acids. CDR3 residues: CASSPRAGDTDTQYF. The DNA for the CDR3 is TGTGCCAGCAGCCCCCGTGCGGGGGACACAGATACGCAGTATTTT.

This rearrangement joins TRBV29-1 to TRBJ2-5; D not resolved. The CDR3 has 13 amino acids. CDR1 is SQVTM and CDR2 is ANQGSEA in the germline V gene. Trimming left V 4 bases short and J 5 bases short, with 14 bases between. As DNA, the CDR3 is TGCAGCGTTGGAGCACTGATGAGGGAGACCCAGTACTTC. This codes for CSVGALMRETQYF.

The rearrangement joins TRBV9 to TRBJ2-2; TRBD1 matches 7 bases. In germline, CDR1 is SGDLS, CDR2 YYNGEE. This CDR3 contains 14 residues. Trimming took 3 bases from V and 2 from J; bases not matched to a gene: 1. The CDR3 DNA sequence: TGTGCCAGCAGCGGGACAGGAAACACCGGGGAGCTGTTTTTT. Protein: CASSGTGNTGELFF.

The V call is TRBV5-1, the J call TRBJ2-7, with 7 bases fitting TRBD2. Germline assignment: CDR1 SGHRS and CDR2 YFSETQ. The CDR3 is 14 amino acids. V gave up 4 bases and J gave up 0 bases; unmatched junction bases: 4. In nucleotides, the CDR3 is TGCGCCAGCAGCGTTAGCGGGTCCTCCTACGAGCAGTACTTC. Translated, it gives CASSVSGSSYEQYF.

The chain combines TRBV14 with TRBJ2-1; a weak D match, TRBD2 (5 bases). CDR3 size: 16 residues. Germline V lookup: CDR1 SGHDN, CDR2 FVKESK. V shed 0 bases and J shed 6 bases, with 15 bases lying between them. The CDR3 reads CASSQEGQRIFNEQFF. In nucleotides, the CDR3 is TGTGCCAGCAGCCAAGAGGGCCAGCGGATATTCAATGAGCAGTTCTTC. The whole variable domain, remainder taken from reference TRBV14 and TRBJ2-1, is EAGVTQFPSHSVIEKGQTVTLRCDPISGHDNLYWYRRVMGKEIKFLLHFVKESKQDESGMPNNRFLAERTGGTYSTLKVQPAELEDSGVYFCASSQEGQRIFNEQFFGPGTRLTVL.

The rearrangement links TRBV21-1 to TRBJ1-2. TRBV21-1 is designated a pseudogene. This CDR3 is built from 17 residues. CDR3 protein: CASSRRVDGSVHYGYTF. In DNA, the CDR3 is TGTGCCAGCAGCCGCCGAGTGGATGGGAGCGTCCACTATGGCTACACCTTC.

This rearrangement joins TRBV9 to TRBJ2-5; D not resolved. Germline V gives CDR1 SGDLS, CDR2 YYNGEE. V was pared by 3 bases and J by 4 bases, with 7 bases between. The CDR3 is 12 amino acids. This CDR3 reads CASSAVGETQYF. CDR3 nucleotides: TGTGCCAGCAGCGCCGTCGGAGAGACCCAGTACTTC.

The gene calls are TRBV6-6 and TRBJ1-2; 7 nucleotides align to TRBD1. Germline CDR1 is MNHNY and CDR2 is SVGAGI (reference sequence). The CDR3 covers 13 residues. J gave up 3 bases and V 5 bases, and 3 bases lay outside the gene matches. The CDR3 coding sequence is TGTGCCAGCAGTGCAGGGACAGACTATGGCTACACCTTC. Translating it yields CASSAGTDYGYTF.

J is TRBJ2-4 and V is TRBV4-2; D perhaps matches TRBD2 (5 bases). Germline CDR1 is LGHNA and CDR2 is YNFKEQ. Trimming cost V 0 bases and J 1 base, with 16 bases left between them. This CDR3 contains 18 residues. DNA for the CDR3: TGTGCCAGCAGCCAAGATACCACAGCCCGAGGGGCCAAAAACATTCAGTACTTC. It encodes CASSQDTTARGAKNIQYF.

This clone appeared once. The V and J genes are TRBV11-3 and TRBJ2-1; the match to TRBD2 covers 7 bases. The V gene end was trimmed by 1 base and the J gene end by 6 bases; junction bases not matched to a gene: 3. The germline V gene encodes CDR1 SGHNT and CDR2 YENEEA. The CDR3 is 14 amino acids. The CDR3 spells CASSLGPGGNEQFF. Here the CDR3 DNA reads TGTGCCAGCAGCTTAGGGCCGGGGGGCAATGAGCAGTTCTTC.

The gene calls are TRBV9 and TRBJ1-4; TRBD1 might be the D (6 bases). V gave up 3 bases and J gave up 7 bases, with 10 bases separating them. This CDR3 comprises 13 residues. Germline-derived CDR1 and CDR2 are SGDLS and YYNGEE. This CDR3 is CASSGGQSEKLFF. CDR3 nucleotides: TGTGCCAGCAGCGGGGGGCAGAGTGAAAAACTGTTTTTT.

The J gene is TRBJ2-3, the V gene TRBV3-1 (or the pseudogene TRBV3-2); 7 bases map to TRBD2. Germline V gives CDR1 LGHDT, CDR2 YNNKEL (reference sequence). V lost 6 bases, J lost 12 bases, and 9 bases stayed unmatched. CDR3 length: 12 residues. This CDR3 is CASSGGLGPQYF. The CDR3 DNA sequence: TGTGCCAGCAGTGGCGGACTAGGACCTCAGTATTTT.

This clone was counted only a few times. This chain uses TRBV6-1 with TRBJ1-2, with D uncertain. The CDR3 sequence is 14 residues long. V was cut by 3 bases and J by 3 bases, with 11 bases left in between. Germline V CDR1 and CDR2: MNHNS, SASEGT. CDR3: CASSEAGYDYGYTF. CDR3 DNA sequence: TGTGCCAGCAGTGAGGCAGGATATGACTATGGCTACACCTTC.

The rearrangement links TRBV29-1 to TRBJ1-4; D unclear. Germline V gives CDR1 SQVTM, CDR2 ANQGSEA. CDR3 size: 11 residues. V was trimmed by 8 bases and J by 5 bases, leaving 9 bases between them. The CDR3 protein is CSIQWNEKLFF. The CDR3 DNA reads as TGCAGCATACAGTGGAATGAAAAACTGTTTTTT.

The V gene is TRBV19, the J gene TRBJ1-2; 9 bases are a match to TRBD1. In germline, CDR1 is LNHDA, CDR2 SQIVND (reference sequence). This CDR3 region has 14 residues. Trimming at V came to 6 bases and at J to 5 bases, leaving 7 bases not matched to a gene. The CDR3 loop reads CASSTNRGPYGYTF. In DNA form, the CDR3 reads TGTGCCAGTAGCACAAACAGGGGGCCTTATGGCTACACCTTC. The variable domain in full, completed from reference TRBV19 and TRBJ1-2, reads DGGITQSPKYLFRKEGQNVTLSCEQNLNHDAMYWYRQDPGQGLRLIYYSQIVNDFQKGDIAEGYSVSREKKESFPLTVTSAQKNPTAFYLCASSTNRGPYGYTFGSGTRLTVV.

The chain uses TRBV6-1 and TRBJ1-1; 8 nucleotides match TRBD1. The CDR3 loop spans 14 amino acids. V trimming: 3 bases; J trimming: 11 bases; junction bases outside the gene matches: 11. Per germline, CDR1 MNHNS and CDR2 SASEGT. The chain's CDR3 is CASSDWGQASGAFF. CDR3 in DNA: TGTGCCAGCAGTGATTGGGGACAGGCCTCAGGGGCTTTCTTT.

V and J are TRBV13 and TRBJ1-3; tentatively, D is TRBD1 (6 bases). The CDR3 spans 13 residues. CDR1 is PRHDT, CDR2 FYEKMQ, per germline (reference sequence). V was trimmed by 2 bases and J by 4 bases, leaving 6 bases between them. The DNA of the CDR3 is TGTGCCAGCAGCTTACAGGGGGGAAACACCATATATTTT. It encodes CASSLQGGNTIYF. Combining the CDR3 with reference TRBV13 and TRBJ1-3 gives the whole variable domain AAGVIQSPRHLIKEKRETATLKCYPIPRHDTVYWYQQGPGQDPQFLISFYEKMQSDKGSIPDRFSAQQFSDYHSELNMSSLELGDSALYFCASSLQGGNTIYFGEGSWLTVV.